This is a list of T cell receptor beta chains from one sample in a study of cytomegalovirus exposure and HLA in healthy donors. Only in-frame clones appear in the TCRdb table, and some are missing; sequencing was by immunoSEQ multiplex PCR. Of around 200,000 clones listed, over 75% are singletons. The material sequenced was PBMCs. The origin of the receptors is a man aged 35 to 55 in good health and CMV-seropositive. The conserved cysteine and the conserved F or W are not part of the CDR3 here. Each record gives: V gene, CDR3 protein.

TRBV6-4	ASSDGQGIGTGELF
TRBV27	ASRQGAGNTIY
TRBV7-9	ASSLGQASSYNSPLH
TRBV7-9	ASSPRQGGSYEQY
TRBV19	ASSASGFPNYGYT
TRBV4-1	ASSQAAGGNNEQF
TRBV30	ACADRGYGYT
TRBV5-4	ASSPPAVQGTEAF
TRBV2	ASLTPLAGDTDTQY
TRBV6-5	ASSYADGVHIQY
TRBV4-2	ASSRRGGYSTNEKLF
TRBV5-4	ASSLPAGGNGGYT
TRBV7-6	ASSWGVGLAGAGELF
TRBV30	AWSISNQPQH
TRBV5-1	ASSWGLAGGKETQY
TRBV15	ATSTRGPVGSEQY
TRBV7-2	ASSLRTGSSGYT
TRBV7-9	ASSPQEPASGGYEQY
TRBV6-6	ASSSGTGHNEQF
TRBV19	ASSIAQYTDTQY
TRBV10-3	AISALNYGYT
TRBV27	ASSSISSGGRTGELF
TRBV6-5	ASSYSGRDTQY
TRBV7-2	ASSLVPAGGLNTGELF
TRBV9	ASSAQATGGAFGYT
TRBV5-1	ASSIRISTDTQY
TRBV7-9	ASSLAPGNEQF
TRBV2	ASSETGGSSPQH
TRBV29-1	SVSDSGGLNTGELF
TRBV6-1	ASSGIRDIEAF
TRBV30	AWSVGGGYT
TRBV2	ASIRQGGGYT
TRBV5-6	ASSSTKNTEAF
TRBV6-6	ASSQSRDNEQF
TRBV19	ASNPLGDRVSFQPQH
TRBV28	ASVSGQIIGYT
TRBV15	ATSRGGTGGSYEQY
TRBV6-1	ASSGRAVGNQPQH
TRBV5-1	ASSLSGVAGNTIY
TRBV5-1	ASSQDSGNTIY
TRBV2	ASSEVLAGGREQETQY
TRBV9	ASSPTRDRGGSPLH
TRBV28	ASSLSQEAF
TRBV7-7	ASSPTGRGPDTQY
TRBV11-1	ASSIRDSLITEAF
TRBV5-1	ASSKDGAGDQY
TRBV9	ASSVDAGVTDTQY
TRBV7-2	ASSQTSSSYNEQF
TRBV10-3	AISEGDSSG
TRBV4-3	ASSQDTSGGVEAF
TRBV5-1	ASSFGHSTDTQY
TRBV7-9	ASSLGAGDPNEQF
TRBV6-1	ASSVYRESEQY
TRBV5-4	ASSRTGAPNTYT
TRBV9	ASSPSPGTVNSPLH
TRBV7-8	ASSFRASGKYNEQF
TRBV6-5	AGSTRTGRETQY
TRBV13	ASSRGLQVYNEQF
TRBV6-5	ASRTYRVTYTEAF
TRBV4-1	ASSQALGTSGGHTDTQY